The 14 T cell receptor beta chains below were found in one sample sequenced in a study of blood T cells in healthy people across ages. The use of a sample-barcoded 5' primer and a J-beta primer mix characterized a second PCR of 7 to 11 cycles. TCRdb re-called the 5' RACE reads through MiXCR, storing one row per CDR3 protein. The sample records roughly 1,700,000 distinct CDR3 sequences, approximately 30% being singletons. Sequenced: blood. The receptors originated from a woman aged 25-40 years in good health.

This clonotype was seen only a few times. V usage is TRBV5-1 and J usage is TRBJ2-7; 9 nucleotides line up with TRBD2. There are 16 residues in the CDR3. Germline V gene sequence: CDR1 SGHRS, CDR2 YFSETQ. V was pared by 0 bases and J by 5 bases, with 9 bases of the junction left unmatched. CDR3 in DNA: TGCGCCAGCAGCTTGGATGGCGGGGGGGCCGGGAACGAGCAGTACTTC. This codes for CASSLDGGGAGNEQYF.

The sample holds a few counts of this clonotype. Being one base from a much bigger clone, this may be a read error. V is TRBV6-5 and J is TRBJ1-2; TRBD1 is a possible D gene (5 bases). CDR1 and CDR2 (germline): MNHEY, SVGAGI. This CDR3 contains 14 residues. This CDR3 is CASSYSTQGYGHTF. CDR3 nucleotide sequence: TGTGCCAGCAGTTACTCGACGCAGGGCTATGGCCACACCTTC.

The chain has TRBV6-5 and TRBJ1-2; TRBD1 is a possible D gene (5 bases). CDR1 is MNHEY, CDR2 SVGAGI, per germline. The V and J ends lost 0 bases and 5 bases respectively, with 13 bases between them. The CDR3 contains 15 residues. CDR3 sequence reads: CASSYSFQGAYGYTF. CDR3 DNA: TGTGCCAGCAGTTACTCGTTCCAGGGAGCATATGGCTACACCTTC.

This chain uses TRBV10-1 with TRBJ2-7; D is unclear. Deletions cut 3 bases from V and 4 bases from J, with 13 bases between. This CDR3 has 14 residues. Germline loops: CDR1 WNHNN, CDR2 SYGVQD (reference sequence). The CDR3 here is CASSDGVRGYEQYF. CDR3 nucleotides: TGCGCCAGCAGTGATGGAGTGAGAGGTTACGAGCAGTACTTC.

This chain links TRBV11-3 with TRBJ2-5, with D maybe TRBD1 (5 bases). Per germline, CDR1 SGHNT and CDR2 YENEEA. This CDR3 contains 15 residues. The germline V and J ends were trimmed by 5 bases and 5 bases, with 18 bases remaining between them. Here the CDR3 DNA reads TGTGCCAGCAGCCAAGGGGTGGCCTCTGTGGAGACCCAGTACTTC. Translating it yields CASSQGVASVETQYF.

The J gene is TRBJ2-1, the V gene TRBV29-1; D gene unclear. The CDR3 has 14 residues. Germline CDR1 and CDR2: SQVTM and ANQGSEA. The CDR3 sequence is CSALPGTKYNEQFF. The CDR3 DNA reads as TGCAGTGCACTTCCCGGAACGAAATACAATGAGCAGTTCTTC.

The chain links TRBV6-2 or TRBV6-3 to TRBJ2-1; TRBD2 matches at 8 bases. The CDR3 loop spans 15 amino acids. V gave up 7 bases and J gave up 6 bases; unmatched junction bases: 11. Germline V lookup: CDR1 MNHEY, CDR2 SVGEGT. Here the CDR3 DNA reads TGTGCCAGCAACGTCTTGGGACTAGGATCCAATGAGCAGTTCTTC. This codes for CASNVLGLGSNEQFF.

The chain links TRBV7-2 to TRBJ2-1; TRBD2 is a possible D gene (6 bases). In germline, CDR1 is SGHTA, CDR2 FQGNSA. Trimming cost V 5 bases and J 5 bases, with 10 bases left between them. The CDR3 runs 13 residues. DNA of the CDR3: TGTGCCAGCAGCGGACTAACTCACAATGAGCAGTTCTTC. The encoded protein is CASSGLTHNEQFF.

Details on this clonotype: This clone may be a read error of a much larger clone one base away. The chain carries TRBV6-6 and TRBJ2-3; perhaps TRBD2 as D (6 bases). Germline lookup yields CDR1 MNHNY and CDR2 SVGAGI (reference sequence). The CDR3 has 13 residues. DNA for the CDR3: TGTGCCAGCGGTTACTCCCGGGGGGATACGCAGTATTTT. It translates to CASGYSRGDTQYF.

The chain uses TRBV28 and TRBJ1-2; D not resolved. The ends were cut back, 4 bases at V and 2 bases at J, with 11 bases in the middle. The length of the CDR3 is 14 residues. The germline CDR1 and CDR2 sequences are MDHEN and SYDVKM. CDR3 residues: CASSSDGGNYGYTF. CDR3 nucleotides: TGTGCCAGCAGTTCGGACGGTGGAAACTATGGCTACACCTTC.

The chain combines TRBV14 with TRBJ2-5; TRBD2 matches at 9 bases. The CDR3 length is 16 residues. Losses at the gene ends were 1 base for V and 11 bases for J; bases not matched to a gene: 14. In germline, CDR1 is SGHDN, CDR2 FVKESK. The CDR3 spells CASSQAHSGSINEQYF. CDR3 coding DNA: TGTGCCAGCAGCCAAGCGCATAGCGGGAGTATTAATGAGCAGTACTTC.

The chain links TRBV28 to TRBJ1-2, with 9 bases fitting TRBD1. The CDR3 contains 16 residues. Trimming removed 5 bases from V and 7 bases from J; junction bases left unmatched: 14. Germline V lookup: CDR1 MDHEN, CDR2 SYDVKM. This CDR3 is CASSPPTGTGPVGYTF. Written as DNA, the CDR3 is TGTGCCAGCAGTCCCCCAACCGGGACAGGGCCCGTTGGCTACACCTTC.

On this clonotype: It is likely a read error, because the conserved phenylalanine at the end of the CDR3 is missing. The chain uses TRBV20-1 and TRBJ2-4; the D gene could be TRBD1 or TRBD2 (6 bases each). Near its end, the DNA agrees better with TRBJ2-5, so the J call may be wrong. This CDR3 is built from 15 residues. Germline assignment: CDR1 DFQATT and CDR2 SNEGSKA (reference sequence). CDR3 in amino acids: CSAPSSSGDLGTQYC. CDR3 bases: TGCAGTGCTCCATCGAGCTCAGGGGACTTGGGGACCCAGTACTGC.

The rearrangement joins TRBV7-9 to TRBJ1-6; D is unresolved. V was pared by 5 bases and J by 7 bases, with 15 bases between. Germline V CDR1 and CDR2: SEHNR, FQNEAQ (reference sequence). The CDR3 is 15 amino acids. CDR3 DNA sequence: TGTGCCAGCAGCACAACCTCGGGAGCCAATTCACCCCTCCACTTT. Amino acids: CASSTTSGANSPLHF.